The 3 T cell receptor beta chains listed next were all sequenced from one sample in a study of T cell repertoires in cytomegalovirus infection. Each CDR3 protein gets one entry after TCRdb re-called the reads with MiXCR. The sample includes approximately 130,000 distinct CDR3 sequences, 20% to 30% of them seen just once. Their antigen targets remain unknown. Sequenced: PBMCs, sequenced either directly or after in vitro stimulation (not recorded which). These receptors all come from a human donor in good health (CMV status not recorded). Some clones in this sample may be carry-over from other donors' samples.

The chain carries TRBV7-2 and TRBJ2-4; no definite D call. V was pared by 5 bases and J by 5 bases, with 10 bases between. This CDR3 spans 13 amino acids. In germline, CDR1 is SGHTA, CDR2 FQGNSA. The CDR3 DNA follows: TGTGCCAGCAGCGTCGACTCGGAAAACATTCAGTACTTC. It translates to CASSVDSENIQYF.

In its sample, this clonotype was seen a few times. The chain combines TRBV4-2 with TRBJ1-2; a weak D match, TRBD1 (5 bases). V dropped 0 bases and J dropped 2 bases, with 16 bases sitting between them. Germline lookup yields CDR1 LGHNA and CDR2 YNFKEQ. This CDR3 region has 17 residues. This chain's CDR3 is CASSQDRGGGFNYGYTF. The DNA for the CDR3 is TGTGCCAGCAGCCAAGATAGGGGCGGCGGTTTCAACTATGGCTACACCTTC.

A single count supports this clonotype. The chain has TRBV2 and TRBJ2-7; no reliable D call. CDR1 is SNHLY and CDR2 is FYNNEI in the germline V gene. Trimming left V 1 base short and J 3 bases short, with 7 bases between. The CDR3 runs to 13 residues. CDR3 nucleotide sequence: TGTGCCAGCAGTGAAGGGGGAATCTACGAGCAGTACTTC. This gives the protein CASSEGGIYEQYF. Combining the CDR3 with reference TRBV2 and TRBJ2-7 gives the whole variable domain EPEVTQTPSHQVTQMGQEVILRCVPISNHLYFYWYRQILGQKVEFLVSFYNNEISEKSEIFDDQFSVERPDGSNFTLKIRSTKLEDSAMYFCASSEGGIYEQYFGPGTRLTVT.